Below are 30 T cell receptor beta chains sequenced from a single sample in a study of blood T cell repertoires in COVID-19. Data came from immunoSEQ multiplex PCR; TCRdb stores just in-frame clones and leaves some out. This sample has 18,000 or so clones, with roughly 80% found just once. The sample taken for sequencing was peripheral blood. The receptors stem from a man older than 75 with acute or convalescent COVID-19.

This clone was detected only a few times. The J gene is TRBJ1-5, the V gene TRBV4-1; D is unclear. V lost 0 bases and J 0 bases, leaving 9 bases between the germline ends. Germline CDR1 and CDR2: MGHRA and YSYEKL. The CDR3 contains 16 residues. The CDR3 nucleotides are TGCGCCAGCAGCCAAGATCCCACAGTTAGCAATCAGCCCCAGCATTTT. Amino acid sequence: CASSQDPTVSNQPQHF.

This clone has only a few counts. This chain connects TRBV10-1 to TRBJ1-6, with 7 bases identical to TRBD1. The V and J ends lost 9 bases and 9 bases, in that order; junction bases with no gene match: 14. This CDR3 has 15 amino acids. The germline CDR1 and CDR2 sequences are WNHNN and SYGVQD (reference sequence). CDR3 DNA: TGCGCCAGGCCTACTATTGACAGGGCTTTTTCACCCCTCCACTTT. This translates into CARPTIDRAFSPLHF.

J is TRBJ2-3 and V is TRBV4-1, with TRBD2 matching over 8 bases. V gave up 2 bases and J gave up 5 bases; unmatched junction bases: 18. Germline lookup yields CDR1 MGHRA and CDR2 YSYEKL. There are 19 residues in the CDR3. The DNA for the CDR3 is TGCGCCAGCAGCCAAAAGGCTAGCCTTAGCGGGGATAGCGGAGATACGCAGTATTTT. This gives the protein CASSQKASLSGDSGDTQYF.

This clone occurred once. The V call is TRBV19, the J call TRBJ1-5; D not resolved. CDR1 is LNHDA and CDR2 is SQIVND in the germline V gene (reference sequence). CDR3 length equals 15 residues. V was cut by 0 bases and J by 5 bases, with 11 bases left in between. CDR3 loop: CASSIDYVRYQPQHF. The CDR3 DNA reads TGTGCCAGTAGTATAGACTATGTACGATATCAGCCCCAGCATTTT.

The chain recombines TRBV19 with TRBJ2-7; 9 bases map to TRBD2. This CDR3 is 15 amino acids long. The germline CDR1 and CDR2 sequences are LNHDA and SQIVND (reference sequence). V was pared by 4 bases and J by 2 bases, with 6 bases of the junction left unmatched. CDR3 residues: CASSNKRGDAYEQYF. DNA for the CDR3: TGTGCCAGTAGTAACAAGCGGGGGGACGCCTACGAGCAGTACTTC.

The rearrangement joins TRBV10-2 to TRBJ1-4; 7 nucleotides match TRBD1. This CDR3 comprises 14 residues. V was pared by 6 bases and J by 5 bases, with 6 bases of the junction left unmatched. Germline V CDR1 and CDR2: WSHSY, SAAADI. The DNA for the CDR3 is TGCGCCAGCAGACAGGGGCCGAAGAATGAAAAACTGTTTTTT. Translated, it gives CASRQGPKNEKLFF.

The V and J genes are TRBV5-4 and TRBJ2-3; 10 nucleotides line up with TRBD2. CDR1 and CDR2 from the germline V gene are SGHNT and YYREEE (reference sequence). The CDR3 runs 16 residues. With V trimmed by 4 bases and J by 4 bases, 9 bases remained unmatched. In DNA, the CDR3 is TGTGCCAGCAGCACTTTTCTAGCGGGGGATTCAGATACGCAGTATTTT. Amino acid sequence: CASSTFLAGDSDTQYF. The whole variable domain, filled in from reference TRBV5-4 and TRBJ2-3, reads ETGVTQSPTHLIKTRGQQVTLRCSSQSGHNTVSWYQQALGQGPQFIFQYYREEENGRGNFPPRFSGLQFPNYSSELNVNALELDDSALYLCASSTFLAGDSDTQYFGPGTRLTVL.

The gene calls are TRBV11-2 and TRBJ2-1, with 9 bases aligning to TRBD2. The length of the CDR3 is 15 residues. Germline loops: CDR1 SGHAT, CDR2 FQNNGV. With V trimmed by 8 bases and J by 4 bases, 9 bases remained unmatched. The CDR3 region is CASCLRTSVYNEQFF. For the CDR3, the DNA is TGTGCCAGCTGTCTGCGGACTAGCGTTTACAATGAGCAGTTCTTC.

The chain links TRBV3-1 (or the pseudogene TRBV3-2) to TRBJ2-2; D remains unclear. V was trimmed by 1 base and J by 4 bases, leaving 19 bases between them. Germline CDR1 reads LGHDT; CDR2 reads YNNKEL (reference sequence). The CDR3 is 18 amino acids. As DNA, the CDR3 is TGTGCCAGCAGCCAAGCGAGATGGCTATCTAGGAGCACCGGGGAGCTGTTTTTT. Its protein product is CASSQARWLSRSTGELFF.

This clone was recorded only once. Mismatch with germline at one junction end may stem from a read error. V is TRBV7-2 and J is TRBJ2-5; 9 bases align to TRBD1. This CDR3 contains 13 residues. Per the germline V gene, CDR1 is SGHTA and CDR2 is FQGNSA. CDR3 DNA sequence: TGTGCCAGCAGCCCACATACCACAGGGGGCAGGGACTTC. Residues: CASSPHTTGGRDF.

The chain carries TRBV10-3 and TRBJ1-2; 10 bases agree with TRBD1. V lost 8 bases and J lost 4; bases outside the gene matches: 4. The CDR3 sequence is 13 residues long. CDR1 is ENHRY, CDR2 SYGVKD, per germline. CDR3 region: CAIGTGELYGYTF. Written as DNA, the CDR3 is TGTGCCATCGGGACAGGGGAACTCTATGGCTACACCTTC.

The chain links TRBV27 to TRBJ2-7; D is unclear. V was cut by 3 bases and J by 3 bases, with 9 bases left in between. Looked up from germline, CDR1 is MNHEY and CDR2 is SMNVEV (reference sequence). The CDR3 has 13 residues. Here the CDR3 reads CASSFLVNYEQYF. The CDR3 DNA is TGTGCCAGCAGTTTCTTAGTAAACTACGAGCAGTACTTC.

This sequence joins TRBV6-2 or TRBV6-3 and TRBJ2-1; D uncertain. Germline values: CDR1 MNHEY, CDR2 SVGEGT. The germline V and J ends were trimmed by 0 bases and 0 bases, with 6 bases remaining between them. This CDR3 comprises 15 residues. CDR3 residues: CASSYSQTSYNEQFF. For the CDR3, the DNA is TGTGCCAGCAGTTACTCACAGACCTCCTACAATGAGCAGTTCTTC.

This clone was seen a few times. The gene calls are TRBV30 and TRBJ2-7; a weak D match, TRBD2 (5 bases). Per the germline V gene, CDR1 is GTSNPN and CDR2 is SVGIG (reference sequence). The CDR3 runs 13 residues. The germline V and J ends were trimmed by 0 bases and 7 bases, with 13 bases remaining between them. CDR3 bases: TGTGCCTGGAGTGTGTATCTTTCGGGGGAGCAGTACTTC. Protein product: CAWSVYLSGEQYF.

This chain links TRBV9 with TRBJ2-1; 8 positions agree with TRBD1. Trimming took 3 bases from V and 5 from J; bases not matched to a gene: 4. Germline CDR1 SGDLS, CDR2 YYNGEE. The CDR3 is 14 amino acids. CDR3: CASSAGTGNNEQFF. CDR3 nucleotides: TGTGCCAGCAGCGCCGGGACAGGAAACAATGAGCAGTTCTTC.

In its sample, this clone was seen once. The chain carries TRBV29-1 and TRBJ1-1; 8 bases are shared with TRBD1. Germline V gene sequence: CDR1 SQVTM, CDR2 ANQGSEA. The CDR3 has 13 residues. Trimming removed 7 bases from V and 5 bases from J; junction bases left unmatched: 9. The CDR3 DNA is TGCAGCGCACGACAGGGGCTGGAGACTGAAGCTTTCTTT. This encodes CSARQGLETEAFF. Variable domain in full (rest from reference TRBV29-1 and TRBJ1-1): SAVISQKPSRDICQRGTSLTIQCQVDSQVTMMFWYRQQPGQSLTLIATANQGSEATYESGFVIDKFPISRPNLTFSTLTVSNMSPEDSSIYLCSARQGLETEAFFGQGTRLTVV.

The chain links TRBV2 to TRBJ1-2; a possible D gene is TRBD1 (6 bases). Trimming took off 6 bases at V and 4 bases at J, with 18 bases between the two ends. Germline V gene lookup returns CDR1 SNHLY and CDR2 FYNNEI. This CDR3 is built from 15 residues. CDR3 amino acids: CASRREQGTGYGYTF. The CDR3 region has the DNA TGTGCCAGCAGGAGGGAACAGGGAACTGGCTATGGCTACACCTTC.

This chain connects TRBV5-1 to TRBJ2-5, with 8 bases fitting TRBD2. The V and J ends lost 3 bases and 4 bases, in that order; junction bases with no gene match: 5. Germline V lookup: CDR1 SGHRS, CDR2 YFSETQ. This CDR3 has 14 amino acids. As DNA, the CDR3 is TGCGCCAGCAGCTCGGGGGGGCCTCGAGAGACCCAGTACTTC. It translates to CASSSGGPRETQYF. The variable domain in full, with the rest retrieved from reference TRBV5-1 and TRBJ2-5, is KAGVTQTPRYLIKTRGQQVTLSCSPISGHRSVSWYQQTPGQGLQFLFEYFSETQRNKGNFPGRFSGRQFSNSRSEMNVSTLELGDSALYLCASSSGGPRETQYFGPGTRLLVL.

The CDR3 nucleotides are TGTGCCAGCTCACCACCCTCAGGGGGTAAAGTTCAGCCCCAGCATTTT. This translates into CASSPPSGGKVQPQHF. The V and J genes are TRBV18 and TRBJ1-5; the match to TRBD1 covers 7 bases. The trim removed 0 bases at V and 6 bases at J, leaving 8 bases unmatched. Germline V gene sequence: CDR1 KGHSH, CDR2 LQKENI. This CDR3 has 16 residues.

The V gene is TRBV5-1, the J gene TRBJ2-7; TRBD1 matches 7 bases. The V gene's germline CDR1 is SGHRS and CDR2 YFSETQ. The ends lost 0 bases at V and 1 base at J; junction bases unmatched: 4. CDR3 length: 15 residues. Written as DNA, the CDR3 is TGCGCCAGCAGCTTGGACCCGGGACAGTCCTACGAGCAGTACTTC. It specifies CASSLDPGQSYEQYF.

This chain uses TRBV2 with TRBJ2-5; TRBD2 matches 8 bases. The J segment lost 9 bases and the V segment lost 7 bases, leaving 10 bases of the junction unmatched. The CDR3 extends over 13 amino acids. Germline CDR1 reads SNHLY; CDR2 reads FYNNEI. The CDR3 DNA is TGTGCCAGCACTCCGGACGGGCGGGAGGCCCAGTACTTC. Translated, it gives CASTPDGREAQYF. The full variable domain, completed using reference TRBV2 and TRBJ2-5, is EPEVTQTPSHQVTQMGQEVILRCVPISNHLYFYWYRQILGQKVEFLVSFYNNEISEKSEIFDDQFSVERPDGSNFTLKIRSTKLEDSAMYFCASTPDGREAQYFGPGTRLLVL.

This chain joins TRBV7-2 and TRBJ2-4; D is uncertain. The germline gives CDR1 SGHTA, CDR2 FQGNSA. V lost 4 bases and J lost 0, with 13 bases in between. This CDR3 contains 16 residues. The CDR3 DNA follows: TGTGCCAGCAGCTACGGGTCCCACGTAGCCAAAAACATTCAGTACTTC. It is translated as CASSYGSHVAKNIQYF. Based on the CDR3 plus reference TRBV7-2 and TRBJ2-4, the full variable domain is GAGVSQSPSNKVTEKGKDVELRCDPISGHTALYWYRQSLGQGLEFLIYFQGNSAPDKSGLPSDRFSAERTGGSVSTLTIQRTQQEDSAVYLCASSYGSHVAKNIQYFGAGTRLSVL.

The chain recombines TRBV7-2 with TRBJ2-7; TRBD2 matches at 9 bases. The germline CDR1 and CDR2 sequences are SGHTA and FQGNSA. CDR3 size: 15 residues. V was clipped by 4 bases and J by 3 bases; unmatched bases: 7. This CDR3 reads CASSSPGLAYYEQYF. DNA for the CDR3: TGTGCCAGCAGCTCCCCGGGACTAGCCTACTACGAGCAGTACTTC.

Only one count was recorded for this clone. The V and J genes are TRBV18 and TRBJ1-1; 7 nucleotides align to TRBD1. The CDR3 contains 16 residues. J gave up 1 base and V 0 bases, and 5 bases lay outside the gene matches. CDR1 KGHSH and CDR2 LQKENI come from the germline V gene. The CDR3 loop is CASSPPRGQANTEAFF. CDR3 nucleotide sequence: TGTGCCAGCTCACCACCAAGGGGGCAGGCGAACACTGAAGCTTTCTTT.

The V call is TRBV7-2, the J call TRBJ1-2; 7 bases map to TRBD1. CDR1 and CDR2 (germline): SGHTA, FQGNSA. J was trimmed by 7 bases and V by 6 bases; bases with no gene match: 23. This CDR3 region has 18 residues. CDR3 in DNA: TGTGCCAGCAGGAGAAGCAGGGAGACAGGGCTCATGGGGGGTGGCTACACCTTC. It codes for CASRRSRETGLMGGGYTF. The full variable domain, rest sourced from reference TRBV7-2 and TRBJ1-2, is GAGVSQSPSNKVTEKGKDVELRCDPISGHTALYWYRQSLGQGLEFLIYFQGNSAPDKSGLPSDRFSAERTGGSVSTLTIQRTQQEDSAVYLCASRRSRETGLMGGGYTFGSGTRLTVV.

The rearrangement links TRBV6-5 to TRBJ2-7; TRBD2 matches 7 bases. The CDR3 is 13 residues long. V dropped 5 bases and J dropped 3; count of bases not matched to a gene: 4. The germline V gene encodes CDR1 MNHEY and CDR2 SVGAGI. CDR3 DNA: TGTGCCAGCAGTCGACTAGCCAACTACGAGCAGTACTTC. Translated, it gives CASSRLANYEQYF.

The J gene is TRBJ1-1, the V gene TRBV7-8, with TRBD1 identical over 8 bases. Germline V gene data show CDR1 as SGHVS and CDR2 as FQNEAQ. The V segment lost 7 bases and the J segment 1 base; nucleotides outside the gene matches: 8. The CDR3 has 15 amino acids. The CDR3 nucleotides are TGTGCCAGCACAAGAGGGGGGACAGGGAACACTGAAGCTTTCTTT. This codes for CASTRGGTGNTEAFF.

The chain employs TRBV18 and TRBJ1-4; D gene unclear. With 0 bases removed from V and 6 bases from J, the gap between germline ends came to 14 bases. CDR1 is KGHSH, CDR2 LQKENI, per germline. The CDR3 consists of 16 residues. Here the CDR3 reads CASSPPAGKRDEKLFF. The CDR3 DNA reads as TGTGCCAGCTCACCACCGGCAGGAAAGCGGGATGAAAAACTGTTTTTT. Full variable domain (outside the CDR3, taken from reference TRBV18 and TRBJ1-4): NAGVMQNPRHLVRRRGQEARLRCSPMKGHSHVYWYRQLPEEGLKFMVYLQKENIIDESGMPKERFSAEFPKEGPSILRIQQVVRGDSAAYFCASSPPAGKRDEKLFFGSGTQLSVL.

This rearrangement joins TRBV5-5 to TRBJ2-5, with TRBD1 identical over 8 bases. The length of the CDR3 is 16 residues. V was pared by 5 bases and J by 1 base, with 10 bases of the junction left unmatched. Per germline, CDR1 SGHKS and CDR2 YYEKEE (reference sequence). CDR3 coding DNA: TGTGCCAGCAGTATCGGCACAGGGGGGTTCCAAGAGACCCAGTACTTC. Translated, it gives CASSIGTGGFQETQYF.

V usage is TRBV11-2 and J usage is TRBJ2-7; 9 bases are a match to TRBD1. V dropped 6 bases and J dropped 6; count of bases not matched to a gene: 9. Looked up from germline, CDR1 is SGHAT and CDR2 is FQNNGV. The CDR3 runs 14 residues. Written as DNA, the CDR3 is TGTGCCAGCAGACAGGGACAGGGCGAAGGCGAGCAGTACTTC. This codes for CASRQGQGEGEQYF.